These 27 T cell receptor beta chains originate from one sample sequenced in a study of cytomegalovirus exposure and HLA in healthy donors. TCRdb keeps only in-frame clones here, not all; method: immunoSEQ multiplex PCR. The sample has some 180,000 clones, 80% to 90% seen once. The source material was PBMCs. Receptors were obtained from a woman aged 30 to 39 in good health and CMV-seronegative.

V is TRBV19 and J is TRBJ1-3; D is unresolved. CDR1 and CDR2 (germline): LNHDA, SQIVND (reference sequence). V gave up 10 bases and J gave up 0 bases, with 16 bases separating them. The CDR3 totals 15 residues. This chain's CDR3 is CATHPLRDSGNTIYF. In DNA form, the CDR3 reads TGTGCCACGCACCCCCTTCGGGACTCTGGAAACACCATATATTTT.

This chain uses TRBV27 with TRBJ1-3, with a possible D match to TRBD1 (5 bases). Germline values: CDR1 MNHEY, CDR2 SMNVEV (reference sequence). Trimming removed 3 bases at V and 4 bases at J, with 13 bases between. This CDR3 has 15 amino acids. Here the CDR3 DNA reads TGTGCCAGCAGTTTCGCCCAGGGCGCCGGAAACACCATATATTTT. Translating it yields CASSFAQGAGNTIYF.

The J gene is TRBJ2-3, the V gene TRBV4-1; no clear D. The CDR3 extends over 14 amino acids. V was cut by 1 base and J by 6 bases, with 11 bases left in between. The germline V gene has CDR1 MGHRA and CDR2 YSYEKL. The CDR3 DNA reads as TGCGCCAGCAGCCAAGGGGCAGGTAGTGATACGCAGTATTTT. This encodes CASSQGAGSDTQYF.

Here the CDR3 DNA reads TGTGCCAGCACCCCGACAGGGGATAGGAACGAGCAGTACTTC. Residues: CASTPTGDRNEQYF. The V call is TRBV11-2, the J call TRBJ2-7; 8 bases agree with TRBD1. The CDR3 runs 14 residues. The trim removed 7 bases at V and 5 bases at J, leaving 10 bases unmatched. CDR1 SGHAT and CDR2 FQNNGV come from the germline V gene.

The V call is TRBV7-2, the J call TRBJ2-1; TRBD2 agrees at 8 bases. V shed 6 bases, J shed 1 base, and the junction held 8 bases outside the gene matches. CDR3 size: 16 residues. Germline V gene lookup returns CDR1 SGHTA and CDR2 FQGNSA. The CDR3 protein is CASRSSVAGSYNEQFF. The DNA for the CDR3 is TGTGCCAGCAGATCGTCGGTAGCGGGATCCTACAATGAGCAGTTCTTC.

V and J are TRBV9 and TRBJ2-5, with D unresolved. Germline V lookup: CDR1 SGDLS, CDR2 YYNGEE. V was shortened by 4 bases and J by 4 bases, with 8 bases between the two germline ends. CDR3 length equals 12 residues. The DNA for the CDR3 is TGTGCCAGCAGCTCAGGAACAGAGACCCAGTACTTC. It codes for CASSSGTETQYF.

This clone was seen just once. The rearrangement links TRBV7-9 to TRBJ2-7; D uncertain. Germline V gives CDR1 SEHNR, CDR2 FQNEAQ (reference sequence). Trimming left V 7 bases short and J 13 bases short, with 20 bases between. The CDR3 sequence is 12 residues long. CDR3 in amino acids: CASTPPAAGHYF. CDR3 bases: TGTGCCAGCACCCCCCCGGCCGCAGGCCACTACTTC.

The J gene is TRBJ2-1, the V gene TRBV5-6, with TRBD2 identical over 7 bases. Germline CDR1 is SGHDT and CDR2 is YYEEEE. Trimming at V came to 6 bases and at J to 7 bases, leaving 13 bases not matched to a gene. The length of the CDR3 is 15 residues. CDR3 amino acids: CASTPRPGAGNEQFF. CDR3 nucleotides: TGTGCCAGCACCCCCCGACCGGGAGCGGGGAATGAGCAGTTCTTC.

The chain couples TRBV19 to TRBJ1-1; D not certain. The CDR3 length is 13 residues. The ends were cut back, 6 bases at V and 0 bases at J, with 8 bases in the middle. Germline V CDR1 and CDR2: LNHDA, SQIVND (reference sequence). The CDR3 region has the DNA TGTGCCAGTAGATGGCAGATGAACACTGAAGCTTTCTTT. The encoded protein is CASRWQMNTEAFF. The full variable domain, its missing parts supplied by reference TRBV19 and TRBJ1-1, is DGGITQSPKYLFRKEGQNVTLSCEQNLNHDAMYWYRQDPGQGLRLIYYSQIVNDFQKGDIAEGYSVSREKKESFPLTVTSAQKNPTAFYLCASRWQMNTEAFFGQGTRLTVV.

The chain is built from TRBV9 and TRBJ2-1; 12 positions match TRBD2. Per germline, CDR1 SGDLS and CDR2 YYNGEE. The J segment lost 7 bases and the V segment lost 0 bases, leaving 8 bases of the junction unmatched. This CDR3 has 17 residues. This CDR3 is CASSVGGSGTSGNEQFF. CDR3 nucleotides: TGTGCCAGCAGCGTAGGGGGTTCCGGGACTAGCGGGAATGAGCAGTTCTTC.

The rearrangement uses TRBV28 and TRBJ2-1; 9 nucleotides line up with TRBD2. Germline V gene sequence: CDR1 MDHEN, CDR2 SYDVKM. The CDR3 loop spans 15 amino acids. With 3 bases clipped from V and 7 bases from J, the junction kept 7 bases outside the gene matches. In DNA form, the CDR3 reads TGTGCCAGCAGTTTTGGGACTAGCAGTGGTAATGAGCAGTTCTTC. This gives the protein CASSFGTSSGNEQFF.

The count of this clone is one. The chain has TRBV18 and TRBJ1-4; TRBD1 agrees at 8 bases. The CDR3 spans 17 residues. CDR1 is KGHSH, CDR2 LQKENI, per germline. With 3 bases clipped from V and 1 base from J, the junction kept 7 bases outside the gene matches. CDR3 sequence reads: CASSPTGDSLTNEKLFF. Here the CDR3 DNA reads TGTGCCAGCTCACCGACAGGGGACTCCCTAACTAATGAAAAACTGTTTTTT.

This clone was seen more than once but under ten times. This chain connects TRBV2 to TRBJ2-2, with a tentative D call TRBD2 (5 bases). Deletions cut 4 bases from V and 0 bases from J, with 12 bases between. Germline V gives CDR1 SNHLY, CDR2 FYNNEI. The CDR3 has 16 amino acids. The DNA for the CDR3 is TGTGCCAGCAGTGTACGGAGGACGTCGAACACCGGGGAGCTGTTTTTT. This sequence encodes CASSVRRTSNTGELFF.

This sequence joins TRBV18 and TRBJ1-4; 7 nucleotides align to TRBD1. With 8 bases clipped from V and 6 bases from J, the junction kept 6 bases outside the gene matches. Germline V gene lookup returns CDR1 KGHSH and CDR2 LQKENI. The length of the CDR3 is 13 residues. The CDR3 is CASKQGDDEKLFF. CDR3 DNA sequence: TGTGCCAGCAAGCAGGGGGACGATGAAAAACTGTTTTTT.

This clone was detected a few times. CDR3 region: CASSVGGVLHEQYF. The CDR3 bases are TGTGCCAGCAGTGTGGGAGGCGTTCTCCACGAGCAGTACTTC. This chain joins TRBV2 and TRBJ2-7, with a tentative D call TRBD2 (6 bases). V shed 4 bases and J shed 5 bases, with 15 bases lying between them. Germline CDR1 and CDR2: SNHLY and FYNNEI. This CDR3 region has 14 residues. The whole variable domain, remainder taken from reference TRBV2 and TRBJ2-7, is EPEVTQTPSHQVTQMGQEVILRCVPISNHLYFYWYRQILGQKVEFLVSFYNNEISEKSEIFDDQFSVERPDGSNFTLKIRSTKLEDSAMYFCASSVGGVLHEQYFGPGTRLTVT.

This clone has a count of ten or more. This CDR3 is also generated by other DNA sequences in the sample. V usage is TRBV28 and J usage is TRBJ2-1, with TRBD2 matching 12 bases. V lost 6 bases to trimming and J lost 4 bases; unmatched junction nucleotides: 4. The CDR3 has 15 residues. Per the germline V gene, CDR1 is MDHEN and CDR2 is SYDVKM. The CDR3: CASRPLAGGYNEQFF. The CDR3 DNA follows: TGTGCCAGCAGGCCCCTAGCGGGGGGGTACAATGAGCAGTTCTTC. The full variable domain, its missing parts supplied by reference TRBV28 and TRBJ2-1, is DVKVTQSSRYLVKRTGEKVFLECVQDMDHENMFWYRQDPGLGLRLIYFSYDVKMKEKGDIPEGYSVSREKKERFSLILESASTNQTSMYLCASRPLAGGYNEQFFGPGTRLTVL.

The CDR3 is CASSLGGSTEAFF. The CDR3 DNA reads as TGTGCCAGCAGCTTGGGTGGGAGCACTGAAGCTTTCTTT. The chain links TRBV7-9 to TRBJ1-1, with D hard to call. The germline V gene encodes CDR1 SEHNR and CDR2 FQNEAQ (reference sequence). The CDR3 loop spans 13 amino acids. V gave up 3 bases and J gave up 4 bases, with 9 bases separating them.

This clone has just a few counts. The CDR3 DNA reads as TGTGCCAGCAGGACGATACTGGACAGGATGAACACTGAAGCTTTCTTT. As protein: CASRTILDRMNTEAFF. This chain joins TRBV7-2 and TRBJ1-1; TRBD1 aligns across 7 bases. Germline-derived CDR1 and CDR2 are SGHTA and FQGNSA. This CDR3 comprises 16 residues. Germline trimming cut 6 bases from V and 0 bases from J; bases unmatched to any gene: 10.

Only one count was recorded for this clone. This rearrangement joins TRBV7-9 to TRBJ1-6, with D tentatively TRBD1 (6 bases). The germline CDR1 and CDR2 sequences are SEHNR and FQNEAQ (reference sequence). Trimming removed 8 bases at V and 6 bases at J, with 11 bases between. The CDR3 has 13 residues. In nucleotides, the CDR3 is TGTGCCAGCGTCCGGGACATTAATTCACCCCTCCACTTT. This sequence encodes CASVRDINSPLHF.

The J gene is TRBJ1-1, the V gene TRBV6-6; D is undetermined. Trimming left V 6 bases short and J 2 bases short, with 10 bases between. The CDR3 sequence is 13 residues long. Germline V lookup: CDR1 MNHNY, CDR2 SVGAGI (reference sequence). The CDR3 DNA is TGTGCCAGCAGGGACCGGGATAACACTGAAGCTTTCTTT. Translation gives CASRDRDNTEAFF.

The gene calls are TRBV13 and TRBJ2-7, with D uncertain. From germline, CDR1 is PRHDT and CDR2 FYEKMQ (reference sequence). The CDR3 contains 11 residues. V lost 5 bases and J lost 2, with 4 bases in between. CDR3 loop: CASSRTYEQYF. CDR3 DNA sequence: TGTGCCAGCAGCCGTACCTACGAGCAGTACTTC.

The chain employs TRBV5-1 and TRBJ1-2; a possible D gene is TRBD1 (6 bases). Trimming stripped 1 base from V and 1 base from J, with 14 bases between. Germline V gives CDR1 SGHRS, CDR2 YFSETQ. The CDR3 consists of 16 residues. The DNA of the CDR3 is TGCGCCAGCAGCTTGTATCGGACAGACCTTAACTATGGCTACACCTTC. Protein sequence: CASSLYRTDLNYGYTF.

This sequence joins TRBV5-4 and TRBJ2-3, with a weak D call TRBD2 (5 bases). In germline, CDR1 is SGHNT, CDR2 YYREEE (reference sequence). CDR3 length equals 16 residues. Trimming removed 4 bases at V and 10 bases at J, with 25 bases between. The CDR3 DNA sequence: TGTGCCAGCAGCCAAGACTCCCATGCGGGCCTTCGTCCGCAGTATTTT. Its translation: CASSQDSHAGLRPQYF.

This clone was picked up one time. This CDR3 is CASSRGLAGLPPDTQYF. The CDR3 nucleotides read TGTGCCAGTAGTAGAGGACTAGCGGGACTCCCCCCAGATACGCAGTATTTT. The chain links TRBV19 to TRBJ2-3; 12 positions match TRBD2. Germline lookup yields CDR1 LNHDA and CDR2 SQIVND (reference sequence). The CDR3 is 17 residues long. Trimming removed 4 bases from V and 4 bases from J; junction bases left unmatched: 9.

The chain combines TRBV5-1 with TRBJ2-1; 9 bases fit TRBD1. The trim removed 7 bases at V and 6 bases at J, leaving 14 bases unmatched. Per the germline V gene, CDR1 is SGHRS and CDR2 is YFSETQ. The length of the CDR3 is 16 residues. The CDR3 DNA reads as TGCGCCAGCGGGGGTAACAGGGGGCCTCGAAGCAATGAGCAGTTCTTC. Translating it yields CASGGNRGPRSNEQFF.

A single count supports this clone. This chain joins TRBV30 and TRBJ1-5; D unresolved. The germline CDR1 and CDR2 sequences are GTSNPN and SVGIG (reference sequence). Trimming pared 2 bases from V and 9 bases from J, leaving 11 bases between. The CDR3 has 12 amino acids. The CDR3 DNA sequence: TGTGCCTGGAGTAAAGTAGCCAGGCCCCAGCATTTT. It specifies CAWSKVARPQHF.

V usage is TRBV7-9 and J usage is TRBJ2-7; D unclear. Per the germline V gene, CDR1 is SEHNR and CDR2 is FQNEAQ (reference sequence). V was cut by 2 bases and J by 3 bases, with 11 bases left in between. The CDR3 is 14 residues long. The CDR3 DNA is TGTGCCAGCAGCTTATTTTCCCGACACTACGAGCAGTACTTC. Translated: CASSLFSRHYEQYF.